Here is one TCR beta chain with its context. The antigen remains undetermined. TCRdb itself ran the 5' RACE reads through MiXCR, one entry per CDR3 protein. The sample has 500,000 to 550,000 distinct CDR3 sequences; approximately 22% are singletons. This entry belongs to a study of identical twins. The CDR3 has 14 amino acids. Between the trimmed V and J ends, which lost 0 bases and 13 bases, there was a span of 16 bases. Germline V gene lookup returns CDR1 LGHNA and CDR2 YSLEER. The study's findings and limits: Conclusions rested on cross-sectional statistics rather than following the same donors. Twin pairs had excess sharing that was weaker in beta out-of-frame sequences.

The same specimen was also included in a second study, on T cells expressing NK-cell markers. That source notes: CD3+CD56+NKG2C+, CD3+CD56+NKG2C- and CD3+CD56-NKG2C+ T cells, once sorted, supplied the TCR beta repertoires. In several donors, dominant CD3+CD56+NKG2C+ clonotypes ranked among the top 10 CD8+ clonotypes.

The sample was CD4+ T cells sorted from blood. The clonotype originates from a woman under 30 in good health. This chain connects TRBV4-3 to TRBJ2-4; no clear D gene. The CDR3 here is CASSQERTRSWQYF. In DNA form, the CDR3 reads TGCGCCAGCAGCCAAGAGAGGACGAGATCATGGCAGTACTTC.